This TCR beta chain comes out of a study of cytomegalovirus exposure and HLA in healthy donors. Study-wide context: The Caucasian-associated ancestry cluster contained 75% to 85% of the approximately 400 genotyped donors. Findings and limits, study-wide: Cytomegalovirus association was assigned to under 200 TCR beta chains. It has been reported that TCR beta sequences accurately predicted the HLA-A and HLA-B alleles of most subjects.

Details on this clone: Antigen: not known.

The primer mix had 60 Vbeta and 13 Jbeta primers. Libraries were prepared by immunoSEQ multiplex PCR; TCRdb keeps only in-frame clonotypes and omits some of them. The sample lists roughly 130,000 clones; about four fifths were seen once. Deletions cut 5 bases from V and 9 bases from J, with 10 bases between. Germline V gives CDR1 SGHVS, CDR2 FNYEAQ. CDR3 length equals 12 residues. This TCR was recovered from a human donor in good health. The chain recombines TRBV7-6 with TRBJ1-4; D is undetermined. Sequenced: PBMCs. The CDR3 coding sequence is TGTGCCAGCAGCCCCAGTGGTCAAAAACTGTTTTTT. It encodes CASSPSGQKLFF.